One and the same sample provided the 19 T cell receptor beta chains below, sequenced in a study of CD8 T cells in Susac syndrome. The RNA, about 0.5 to 1 ug, was put through reverse transcription using random hexamers. TCRdb ran MiXCR on the immunoSEQ multiplex PCR reads and lists one entry per CDR3 protein. The data hold more than 150,000 distinct CDR3 sequences, with 90% to 96% observed a single time. Sample: CD4+ T cells from PBMCs. These receptors were obtained from a human donor with Susac syndrome.

In its sample, this clonotype was seen once. This rearrangement joins TRBV12-3 or TRBV12-4 to TRBJ2-2, with D possibly being TRBD1 (6 bases). This CDR3 comprises 16 residues. V was trimmed by 7 bases and J by 6 bases, leaving 21 bases between them. For the CDR3, the DNA is TGTGCCAGCACTCCAGACCAGGGGACGTGGGCCGGGGAGCTGTTTTTT. Amino acids: CASTPDQGTWAGELFF.

V gene TRBV28 combines with J gene TRBJ1-2, with unresolved D. The CDR3 is made up of 14 amino acids. The germline V gene encodes CDR1 MDHEN and CDR2 SYDVKM. The ends were cut back, 0 bases at V and 4 bases at J, with 9 bases in the middle. CDR3 nucleotides: TGTGCCAGCAGTTTATGGACCAGCTCCTATGGCTACACCTTC. Its translation: CASSLWTSSYGYTF.

J is TRBJ1-1 and V is TRBV29-1, with D uncertain. Trimming pared 0 bases from V and 9 bases from J, leaving 11 bases between. CDR1 and CDR2 (germline): SQVTM, ANQGSEA. This CDR3 contains 12 residues. The CDR3: CSVEDSRRKAFF. The CDR3 region has the DNA TGCAGCGTTGAAGATAGCAGGAGGAAAGCTTTCTTT.

The chain employs TRBV20-1 and TRBJ2-7, with 9 bases lining up with TRBD1. The CDR3 totals 15 residues. Losses at the gene ends were 5 bases for V and 1 base for J; bases not matched to a gene: 9. CDR1 is DFQATT, CDR2 SNEGSKA, per germline (reference sequence). The CDR3 here is CSALRPGTGSYEQYF. The CDR3 nucleotides are TGCAGTGCTCTTCGTCCCGGGACAGGGTCCTACGAGCAGTACTTC.

This sequence joins TRBV20-1 and TRBJ2-7, with a possible D match to TRBD1 (6 bases). Germline CDR1 reads DFQATT; CDR2 reads SNEGSKA (reference sequence). This CDR3 region has 14 residues. Deletions cut 6 bases from V and 6 bases from J, with 21 bases between. CDR3: CSAPMGTSAGEQYF. The CDR3 DNA is TGCAGTGCCCCCATGGGGACATCGGCGGGCGAGCAGTACTTC.

This sequence joins TRBV3-1 and TRBJ2-1; 8 bases agree with TRBD2. Germline CDR1 LGHDT, CDR2 YNNKEL (reference sequence). The CDR3 has 16 amino acids. V shed 4 bases and J 2 bases; nucleotides not matched to a gene: 7. In nucleotides, the CDR3 is TGTGCCAGCAGCCCCGGTGGTAGCGGGACCTACAATGAGCAGTTCTTC. Translated, it gives CASSPGGSGTYNEQFF.

The chain links TRBV20-1 to TRBJ2-5, with 7 nucleotides matching TRBD2. With 6 bases clipped from V and 11 bases from J, the junction kept 6 bases outside the gene matches. The CDR3 consists of 10 residues. Germline-derived CDR1 and CDR2 are DFQATT and SNEGSKA (reference sequence). As DNA, the CDR3 is TGCAGTGCGGAACAGCGGGGACAGTACTTC. Its translation: CSAEQRGQYF.

The chain is built from TRBV29-1 and TRBJ1-2; perhaps TRBD1 as D (6 bases). V lost 7 bases, J lost 5 bases, and 14 bases lay in between. Germline V gene sequence: CDR1 SQVTM, CDR2 ANQGSEA. This CDR3 is 12 amino acids long. Here the CDR3 DNA reads TGCAGCGCTACGGACAGCCAATATGGCTACACCTTC. Translation: CSATDSQYGYTF. Full variable domain (remainder filled in from reference TRBV29-1 and TRBJ1-2): SAVISQKPSRDICQRGTSLTIQCQVDSQVTMMFWYRQQPGQSLTLIATANQGSEATYESGFVIDKFPISRPNLTFSTLTVSNMSPEDSSIYLCSATDSQYGYTFGSGTRLTVV.

V gene TRBV20-1 combines with J gene TRBJ2-5; perhaps D is TRBD1 or TRBD2 (5 bases each). Between the trimmed V and J ends, which lost 3 bases and 5 bases, there was a span of 16 bases. The length of the CDR3 is 14 residues. Germline V CDR1 and CDR2: DFQATT, SNEGSKA (reference sequence). The CDR3 sequence is CSARRRGGLETQYF. CDR3 bases: TGCAGTGCTAGGAGGCGTGGGGGTTTGGAGACCCAGTACTTC.

This clonotype was found once. This chain uses TRBV4-3 with TRBJ2-1; D unclear. This CDR3 is 14 amino acids long. V was trimmed by 5 bases and J by 5 bases, leaving 13 bases between them. Germline V gives CDR1 LGHNA, CDR2 YSLEER. The CDR3 nucleotides read TGCGCCAGCAGCTACAGTCGGACCAACAATGAGCAGTTCTTC. Its translation is CASSYSRTNNEQFF.

V and J are TRBV29-1 and TRBJ1-2; D call uncertain. The CDR3 is 13 amino acids. Germline CDR1 is SQVTM and CDR2 is ANQGSEA. V dropped 1 base and J dropped 8 bases, with 14 bases sitting between them. The CDR3 DNA is TGCAGCGTTGAAGGATCAGGAATGAGGGGCTACACCTTC. Its protein product is CSVEGSGMRGYTF.

V usage is TRBV7-9 and J usage is TRBJ2-7; D may be TRBD1 or TRBD2 (5 bases each). Trimming left V 1 base short and J 2 bases short, with 12 bases between. Germline assignment: CDR1 SEHNR and CDR2 FQNEAQ (reference sequence). The CDR3 spans 15 residues. In DNA, the CDR3 is TGTGCCAGCAGCTTAGAGAGGGGATTTACCTACGAGCAGTACTTC. Translation gives CASSLERGFTYEQYF. Full variable domain (rest looked up from reference TRBV7-9 and TRBJ2-7): DTGVSQNPRHKITKRGQNVTFRCDPISEHNRLYWYRQTLGQGPEFLTYFQNEAQLEKSRLLSDRFSAERPKGSFSTLEIQRTEQGDSAMYLCASSLERGFTYEQYFGPGTRLTVT.

The genes are TRBV6-2 or TRBV6-3 and TRBJ2-2; no clear D. From germline, CDR1 is MNHEY and CDR2 SVGEGT. This CDR3 is 11 amino acids long. V lost 5 bases, J lost 6 bases, and 4 bases lay in between. CDR3 sequence (DNA): TGTGCCAGCAGTAGCTCCGGGGAGCTGTTTTTT. It is translated as CASSSSGELFF.

This sequence joins TRBV25-1 and TRBJ1-5, with no clear D. Trimming left V 7 bases short and J 7 bases short, with 8 bases between. Germline-derived CDR1 and CDR2 are MGHDK and SYGVNS. The CDR3 runs to 11 residues. CDR3 nucleotide sequence: TGTGCCAGCAACAAACGACAGCCCCAGCATTTT. Translated, it gives CASNKRQPQHF. Combining the CDR3 with reference TRBV25-1 and TRBJ1-5 gives the whole variable domain EADIYQTPRYLVIGTGKKITLECSQTMGHDKMYWYQQDPGMELHLIHYSYGVNSTEKGDLSSESTVSRIRTEHFPLTLESARPSHTSQYLCASNKRQPQHFGDGTRLSIL.

CDR3 loop: CASSSTTTQQFF. In DNA form, the CDR3 reads TGTGCCAGCAGTTCTACGACTACCCAGCAGTTCTTC. The chain joins TRBV28 to TRBJ2-1; D might be TRBD2 (5 bases). V lost 4 bases and J lost 11, with 12 bases in between. The length of the CDR3 is 12 residues. Germline values: CDR1 MDHEN, CDR2 SYDVKM.

The chain couples TRBV30 to TRBJ2-3; the D call may be TRBD1 or TRBD2 (5 bases each). The germline V gene has CDR1 GTSNPN and CDR2 SVGIG (reference sequence). The CDR3 runs 14 residues. V lost 2 bases and J lost 3, with 12 bases in between. CDR3 loop: CAWSRDLGTDTQYF. CDR3 DNA: TGTGCCTGGAGTAGGGACCTTGGGACAGATACGCAGTATTTT.

The CDR3, as DNA: TGTGCCAGCAGCTCCAGGACGGATAATTATGGCTACACCTTC. Amino acid sequence: CASSSRTDNYGYTF. The chain recombines TRBV9 with TRBJ1-2; D remains unclear. The germline CDR1 and CDR2 sequences are SGDLS and YYNGEE. This CDR3 is built from 14 residues. V was pared by 4 bases and J by 5 bases, with 15 bases between.

V is TRBV28 and J is TRBJ2-5; unclear D gene. This CDR3 region has 13 residues. Germline loops: CDR1 MDHEN, CDR2 SYDVKM. The V end lost 5 bases, the J end lost 3 bases, and 10 bases lay between the germline ends. The CDR3 loop reads CASSTFQEETQYF. As DNA, the CDR3 is TGTGCCAGCAGTACTTTCCAGGAAGAGACCCAGTACTTC.

The rearrangement links TRBV24-1 to TRBJ2-3; TRBD2 agrees at 11 bases. J gave up 9 bases and V 4 bases, and 5 bases lay outside the gene matches. The CDR3 contains 14 residues. Germline V gene data show CDR1 as KGHDR and CDR2 as SFDVKD. The CDR3 nucleotides read TGTGCCACCAGTGACTCCCGGACTAGCGGGACGCAGTATTTT. It is translated as CATSDSRTSGTQYF.